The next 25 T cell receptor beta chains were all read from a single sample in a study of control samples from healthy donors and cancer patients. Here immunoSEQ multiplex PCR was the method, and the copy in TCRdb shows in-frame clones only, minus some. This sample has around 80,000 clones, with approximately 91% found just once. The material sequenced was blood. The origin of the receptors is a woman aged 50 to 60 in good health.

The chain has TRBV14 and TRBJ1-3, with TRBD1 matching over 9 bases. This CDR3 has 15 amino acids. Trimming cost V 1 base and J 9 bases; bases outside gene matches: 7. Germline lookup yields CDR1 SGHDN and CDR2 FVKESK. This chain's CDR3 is CASSQAGQGMGTIYF. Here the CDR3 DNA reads TGTGCCAGCAGCCAAGCGGGACAGGGAATGGGCACCATATATTTT.

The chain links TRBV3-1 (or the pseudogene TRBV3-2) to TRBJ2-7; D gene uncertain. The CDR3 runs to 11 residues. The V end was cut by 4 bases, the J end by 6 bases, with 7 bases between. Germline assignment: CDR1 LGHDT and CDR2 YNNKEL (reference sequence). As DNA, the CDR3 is TGTGCCAGCAGCCTTCGGACCGAGCAGTACTTC. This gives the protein CASSLRTEQYF.

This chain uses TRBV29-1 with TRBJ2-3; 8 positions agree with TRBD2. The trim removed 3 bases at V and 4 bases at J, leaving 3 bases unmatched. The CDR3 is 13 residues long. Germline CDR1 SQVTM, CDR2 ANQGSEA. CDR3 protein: CSVDGGDSDTQYF. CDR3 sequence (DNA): TGCAGCGTTGACGGGGGGGATTCAGATACGCAGTATTTT.

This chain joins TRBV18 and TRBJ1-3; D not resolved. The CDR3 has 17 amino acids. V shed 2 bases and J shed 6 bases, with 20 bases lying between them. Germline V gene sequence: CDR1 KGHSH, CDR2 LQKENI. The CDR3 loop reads CASSPELPAQLLNTIYF. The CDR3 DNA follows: TGTGCCAGCTCACCAGAGCTTCCGGCACAGCTCTTAAACACCATATATTTT.

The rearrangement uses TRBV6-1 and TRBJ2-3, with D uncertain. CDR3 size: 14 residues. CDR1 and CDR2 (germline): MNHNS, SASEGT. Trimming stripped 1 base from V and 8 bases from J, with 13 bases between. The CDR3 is CASSEVGSRRTQYF. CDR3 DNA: TGTGCCAGCAGTGAAGTGGGGTCCCGCCGTACGCAGTATTTT.

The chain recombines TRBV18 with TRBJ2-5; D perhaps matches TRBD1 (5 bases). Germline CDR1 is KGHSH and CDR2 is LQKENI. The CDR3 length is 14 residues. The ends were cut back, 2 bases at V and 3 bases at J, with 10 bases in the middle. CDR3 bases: TGTGCCAGCTCACCAGTGCAGGGTGAAGAGACCCAGTACTTC. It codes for CASSPVQGEETQYF.

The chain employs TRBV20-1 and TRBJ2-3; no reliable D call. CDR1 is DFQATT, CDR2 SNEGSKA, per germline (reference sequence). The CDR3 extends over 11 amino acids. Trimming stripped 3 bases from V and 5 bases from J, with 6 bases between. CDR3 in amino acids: CSASEVDTQYF. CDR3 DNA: TGCAGTGCTAGTGAGGTAGATACGCAGTATTTT.

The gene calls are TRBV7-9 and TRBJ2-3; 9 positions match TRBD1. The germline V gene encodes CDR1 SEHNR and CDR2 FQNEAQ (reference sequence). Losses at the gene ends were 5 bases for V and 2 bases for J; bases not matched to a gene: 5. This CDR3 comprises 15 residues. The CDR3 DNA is TGTGCCAGCAGCGCCGGGACAGGGATCACAGATACGCAGTATTTT. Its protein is CASSAGTGITDTQYF.

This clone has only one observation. The CDR3 protein is CSVEGGGGHGYTF. The CDR3 DNA reads TGCAGCGTTGAAGGAGGGGGCGGGCATGGCTACACCTTC. The chain has TRBV29-1 and TRBJ1-2; TRBD1 agrees at 7 bases. Per the germline V gene, CDR1 is SQVTM and CDR2 is ANQGSEA. Losses at the gene ends were 1 base for V and 6 bases for J; bases not matched to a gene: 5. The CDR3 loop spans 13 amino acids.

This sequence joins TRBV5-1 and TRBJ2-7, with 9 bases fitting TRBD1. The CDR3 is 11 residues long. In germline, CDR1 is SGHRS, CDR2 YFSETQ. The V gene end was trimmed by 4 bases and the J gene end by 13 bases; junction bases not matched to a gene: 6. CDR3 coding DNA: TGCGCCAGCAGCCCTGACAGGGGGGATTACTTC. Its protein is CASSPDRGDYF.

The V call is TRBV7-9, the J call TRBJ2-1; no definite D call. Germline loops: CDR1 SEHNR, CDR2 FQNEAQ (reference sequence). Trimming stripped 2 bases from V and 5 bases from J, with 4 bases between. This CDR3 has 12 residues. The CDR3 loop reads CASSLIHNEQFF. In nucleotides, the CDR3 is TGTGCCAGCAGCTTAATTCACAATGAGCAGTTCTTC. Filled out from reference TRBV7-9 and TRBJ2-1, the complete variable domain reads DTGVSQNPRHKITKRGQNVTFRCDPISEHNRLYWYRQTLGQGPEFLTYFQNEAQLEKSRLLSDRFSAERPKGSFSTLEIQRTEQGDSAMYLCASSLIHNEQFFGPGTRLTVL.

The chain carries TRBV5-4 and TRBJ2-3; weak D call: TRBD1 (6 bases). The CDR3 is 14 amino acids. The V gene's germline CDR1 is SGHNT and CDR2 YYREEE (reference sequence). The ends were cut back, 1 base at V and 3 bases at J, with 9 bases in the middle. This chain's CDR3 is CASSLRQETDTQYF. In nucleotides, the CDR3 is TGTGCCAGCAGCTTGAGACAGGAGACAGATACGCAGTATTTT.

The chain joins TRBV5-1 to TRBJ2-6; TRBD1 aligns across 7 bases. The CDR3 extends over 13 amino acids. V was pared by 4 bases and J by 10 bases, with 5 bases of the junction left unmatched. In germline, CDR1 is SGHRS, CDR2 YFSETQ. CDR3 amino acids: CASSLTGENVLTF. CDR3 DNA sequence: TGCGCCAGCAGCCTTACAGGGGAGAACGTCCTGACTTTC.

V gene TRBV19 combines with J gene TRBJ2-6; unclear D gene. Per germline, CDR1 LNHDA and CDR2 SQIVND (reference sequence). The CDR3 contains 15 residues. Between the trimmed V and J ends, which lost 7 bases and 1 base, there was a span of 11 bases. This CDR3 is CASTMDQSGANVLTF. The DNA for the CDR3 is TGTGCCAGTACCATGGACCAATCTGGGGCCAACGTCCTGACTTTC.

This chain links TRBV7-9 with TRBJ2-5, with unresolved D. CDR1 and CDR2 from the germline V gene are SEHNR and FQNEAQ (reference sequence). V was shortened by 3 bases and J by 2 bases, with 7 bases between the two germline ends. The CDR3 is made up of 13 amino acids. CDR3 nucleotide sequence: TGTGCCAGCAGCTTGGAGTTTCAAGAGACCCAGTACTTC. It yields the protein CASSLEFQETQYF.

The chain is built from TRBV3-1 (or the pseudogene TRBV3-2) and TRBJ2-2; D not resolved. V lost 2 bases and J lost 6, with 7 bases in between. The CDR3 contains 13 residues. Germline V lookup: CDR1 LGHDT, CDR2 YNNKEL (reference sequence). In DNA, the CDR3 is TGTGCCAGCAGCCAATTTTCGGCCGGGGAGCTGTTTTTT. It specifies CASSQFSAGELFF.

CDR3 coding DNA: TGTGCCAGCAGTACCGGGACAGTTGGAAACACCATATATTTT. Its translation is CASSTGTVGNTIYF. The chain couples TRBV2 to TRBJ1-3; 7 nucleotides agree with TRBD1. The CDR3 consists of 14 residues. Germline CDR1 SNHLY, CDR2 FYNNEI. The ends lost 5 bases at V and 3 bases at J; junction bases unmatched: 4.

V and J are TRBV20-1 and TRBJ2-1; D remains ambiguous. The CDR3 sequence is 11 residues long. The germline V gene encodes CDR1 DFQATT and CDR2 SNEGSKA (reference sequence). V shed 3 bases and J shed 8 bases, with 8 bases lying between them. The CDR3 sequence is CSASGQDEQFF. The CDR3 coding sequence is TGCAGTGCTAGTGGGCAGGATGAGCAGTTCTTC.

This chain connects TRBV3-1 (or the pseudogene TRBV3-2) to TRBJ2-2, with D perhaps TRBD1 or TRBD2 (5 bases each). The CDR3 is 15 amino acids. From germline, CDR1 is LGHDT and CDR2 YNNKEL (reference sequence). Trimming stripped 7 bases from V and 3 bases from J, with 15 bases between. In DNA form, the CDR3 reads TGTGCCAGCACCCCCGCAGGGACCGACACCGGGGAGCTGTTTTTT. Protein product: CASTPAGTDTGELFF.

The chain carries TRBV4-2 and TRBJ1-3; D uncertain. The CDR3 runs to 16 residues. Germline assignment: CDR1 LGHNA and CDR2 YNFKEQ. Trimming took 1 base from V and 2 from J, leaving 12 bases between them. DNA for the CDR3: TGTGCCAGCAGCCAAGGGAACAGATATCCTGGAAACACCATATATTTT. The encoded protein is CASSQGNRYPGNTIYF.

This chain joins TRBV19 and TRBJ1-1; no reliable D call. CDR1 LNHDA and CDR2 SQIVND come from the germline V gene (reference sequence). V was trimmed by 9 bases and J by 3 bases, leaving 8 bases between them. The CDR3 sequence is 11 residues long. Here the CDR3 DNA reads TGTGCCAGCCGAGGGTACACTGAAGCTTTCTTT. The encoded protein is CASRGYTEAFF.

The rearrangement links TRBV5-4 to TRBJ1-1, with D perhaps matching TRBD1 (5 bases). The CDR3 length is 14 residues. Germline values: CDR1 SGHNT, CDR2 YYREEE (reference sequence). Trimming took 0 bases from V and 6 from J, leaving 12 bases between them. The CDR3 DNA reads TGTGCCAGCAGCTTGGTCAGGGACGACTCTGAAGCTTTCTTT. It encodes CASSLVRDDSEAFF. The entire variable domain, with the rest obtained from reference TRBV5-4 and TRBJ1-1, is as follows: ETGVTQSPTHLIKTRGQQVTLRCSSQSGHNTVSWYQQALGQGPQFIFQYYREEENGRGNFPPRFSGLQFPNYSSELNVNALELDDSALYLCASSLVRDDSEAFFGQGTRLTVV.

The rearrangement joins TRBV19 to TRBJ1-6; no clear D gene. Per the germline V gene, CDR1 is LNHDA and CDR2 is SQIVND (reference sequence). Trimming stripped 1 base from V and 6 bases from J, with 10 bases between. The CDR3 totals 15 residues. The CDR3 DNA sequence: TGTGCCAGTAGTATAGGAGGGTTTGGTAATTCACCCCTCCACTTT. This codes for CASSIGGFGNSPLHF. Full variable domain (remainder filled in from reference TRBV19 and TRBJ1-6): DGGITQSPKYLFRKEGQNVTLSCEQNLNHDAMYWYRQDPGQGLRLIYYSQIVNDFQKGDIAEGYSVSREKKESFPLTVTSAQKNPTAFYLCASSIGGFGNSPLHFGNGTRLTVT.

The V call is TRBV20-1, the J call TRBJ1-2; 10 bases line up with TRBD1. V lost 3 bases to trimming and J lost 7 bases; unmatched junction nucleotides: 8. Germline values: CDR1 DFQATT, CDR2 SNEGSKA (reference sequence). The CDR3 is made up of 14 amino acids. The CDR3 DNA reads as TGCAGTGCTAGTATAGGACAGGGGGACTCTGGCTACACCTTC. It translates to CSASIGQGDSGYTF.

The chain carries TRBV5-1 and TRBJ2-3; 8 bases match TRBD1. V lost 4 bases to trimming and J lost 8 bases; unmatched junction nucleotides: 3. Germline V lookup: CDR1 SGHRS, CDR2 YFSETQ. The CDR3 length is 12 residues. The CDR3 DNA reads TGCGCCAGCAGCCAACAGGGGGGTACGCAGTATTTT. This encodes CASSQQGGTQYF.